This TCR beta chain was recovered during a study of blood T cell repertoires in COVID-19. Study-wide background: Material from acute and convalescent COVID-19 was sourced from the United States, Italy and Spain. T cells, B-cell-depleted T cells, or PBMCs supplied cDNA or gDNA.

Sequencing was performed with immunoSEQ multiplex PCR; in TCRdb, only in-frame clones are kept and a portion is missing. Of 150,000 to 200,000 clones in the sample, about nine tenths were seen once. What was sequenced was peripheral blood. The sequence came from a man aged 55 to 70 with active or convalescent COVID-19.

DNA for the CDR3: TGCGCCAGCAGTAACAATCCGGGACAGGGTAACAATGAGCAGTTCTTC. Translated, it gives CASSNNPGQGNNEQFF. V and J are TRBV5-1 and TRBJ2-1; 9 bases are a match to TRBD1. Germline V gene sequence: CDR1 SGHRS, CDR2 YFSETQ. The CDR3 has 16 residues. The junction had 11 bases not matched to a gene; V was cut back by 5 bases and J by 5 bases.